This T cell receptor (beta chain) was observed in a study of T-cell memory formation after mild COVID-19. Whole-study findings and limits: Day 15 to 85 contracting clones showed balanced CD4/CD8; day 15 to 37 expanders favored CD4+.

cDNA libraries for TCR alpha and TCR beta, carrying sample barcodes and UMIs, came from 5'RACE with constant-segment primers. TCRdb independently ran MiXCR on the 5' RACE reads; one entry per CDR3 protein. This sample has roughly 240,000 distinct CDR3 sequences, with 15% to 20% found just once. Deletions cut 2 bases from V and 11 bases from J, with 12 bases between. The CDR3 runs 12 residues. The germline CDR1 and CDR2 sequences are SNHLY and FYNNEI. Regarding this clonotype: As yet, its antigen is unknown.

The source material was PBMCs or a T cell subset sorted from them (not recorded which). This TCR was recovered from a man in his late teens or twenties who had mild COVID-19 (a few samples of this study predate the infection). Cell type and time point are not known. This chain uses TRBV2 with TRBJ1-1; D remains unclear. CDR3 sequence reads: CASSETLSHAFF. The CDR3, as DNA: TGTGCCAGCAGTGAAACCCTTTCGCACGCTTTCTTT.